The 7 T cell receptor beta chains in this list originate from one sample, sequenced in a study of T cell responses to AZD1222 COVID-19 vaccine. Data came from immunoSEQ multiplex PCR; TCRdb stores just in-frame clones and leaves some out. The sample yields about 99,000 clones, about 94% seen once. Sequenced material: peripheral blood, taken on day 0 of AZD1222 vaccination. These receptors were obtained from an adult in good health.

Written as DNA, the CDR3 is TGTGCCAGCAGTCGGGGATGGGGGGAGACCCAGTACTTC. It encodes CASSRGWGETQYF. The gene calls are TRBV6-5 and TRBJ2-5; either TRBD1 or TRBD2 may fit D (5 bases each). Looked up from germline, CDR1 is MNHEY and CDR2 is SVGAGI. This CDR3 is built from 13 residues. The V end lost 5 bases, the J end lost 5 bases, and 12 bases lay between the germline ends.

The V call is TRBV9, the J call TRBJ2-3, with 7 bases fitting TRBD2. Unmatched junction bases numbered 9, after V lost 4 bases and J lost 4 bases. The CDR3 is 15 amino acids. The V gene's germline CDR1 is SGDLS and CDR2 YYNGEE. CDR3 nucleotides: TGTGCCAGCAGCCCCCACCGGGAGGTGGCAGATACGCAGTATTTT. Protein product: CASSPHREVADTQYF.

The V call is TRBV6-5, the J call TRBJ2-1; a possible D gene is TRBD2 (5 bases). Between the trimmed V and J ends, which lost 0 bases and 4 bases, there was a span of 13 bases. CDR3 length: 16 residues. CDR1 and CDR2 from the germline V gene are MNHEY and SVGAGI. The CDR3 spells CASSYSGGLEYNEQFF. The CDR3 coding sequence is TGTGCCAGCAGTTACTCTGGAGGACTGGAATACAATGAGCAGTTCTTC.

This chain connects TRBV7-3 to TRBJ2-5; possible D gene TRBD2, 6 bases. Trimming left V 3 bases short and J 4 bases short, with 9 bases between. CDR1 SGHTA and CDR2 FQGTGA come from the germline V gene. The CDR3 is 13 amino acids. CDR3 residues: CASSFEAGETQYF. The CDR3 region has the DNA TGTGCCAGCAGCTTCGAAGCGGGAGAGACCCAGTACTTC. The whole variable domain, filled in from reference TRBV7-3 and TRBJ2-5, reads GAGVSQTPSNKVTEKGKYVELRCDPISGHTALYWYRQSLGQGPEFLIYFQGTGAADDSGLPNDRFFAVRPEGSVSTLKIQRTERGDSAVYLCASSFEAGETQYFGPGTRLLVL.

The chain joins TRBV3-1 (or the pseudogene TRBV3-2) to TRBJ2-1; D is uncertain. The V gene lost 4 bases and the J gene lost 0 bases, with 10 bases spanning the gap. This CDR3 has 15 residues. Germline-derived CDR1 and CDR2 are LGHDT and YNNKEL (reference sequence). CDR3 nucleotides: TGTGCCAGCAGCCCCTCGTCTCACTCCTACAATGAGCAGTTCTTC. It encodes CASSPSSHSYNEQFF.

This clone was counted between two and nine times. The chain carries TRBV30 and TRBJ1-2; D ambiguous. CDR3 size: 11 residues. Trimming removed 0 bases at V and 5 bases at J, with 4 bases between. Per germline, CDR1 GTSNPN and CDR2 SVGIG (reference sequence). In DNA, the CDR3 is TGTGCCTGGAGTGTTAGTTATGGCTACACCTTC. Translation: CAWSVSYGYTF.

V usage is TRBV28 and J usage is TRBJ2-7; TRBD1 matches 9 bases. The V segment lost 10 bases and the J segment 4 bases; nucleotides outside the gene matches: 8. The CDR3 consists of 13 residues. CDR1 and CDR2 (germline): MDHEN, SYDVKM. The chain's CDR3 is CATGTGTGYEQYF. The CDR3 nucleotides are TGTGCCACGGGGACAGGGACAGGGTACGAGCAGTACTTC.